The 20 T cell receptor beta chains given below trace back to one sample, sequenced in a study of human T cells and chemical hapten exposure. MiXCR was run by TCRdb on the RACE reads, yielding one entry per CDR3 protein. The table records around 380,000 distinct CDR3 sequences, about 4.8% of them present only once. Time point: patch test 1, 2 weeks after DPC sensitization. Stated treatment: therapeutic diphenylcyclopropenone sensitization with weekly scalp DPC. This specimen was whole blood, taken in connection with sensitization to the hapten diphenylcyclopropenone (DPC). The receptors here all came from a woman in her forties or fifties with alopecia areata. Some clones in this sample may be carry-over from other donors' samples.

This clonotype showed up just a few times. The chain combines TRBV2 with TRBJ2-7; D is possibly TRBD1 or TRBD2 (5 bases each). The germline gives CDR1 SNHLY, CDR2 FYNNEI. This CDR3 is built from 15 residues. Trimming pared 5 bases from V and 2 bases from J, leaving 16 bases between. DNA for the CDR3: TGTGCCAGCAGTACCCCCGGGACGGGTGCCTACGAGCAGTACTTC. Protein: CASSTPGTGAYEQYF.

This clonotype was observed many times. J is TRBJ1-5 and V is TRBV11-2; the D gene is possibly TRBD1 (5 bases). Germline lookup yields CDR1 SGHAT and CDR2 FQNNGV. Trimming removed 0 bases from V and 5 bases from J, with 11 bases in between. The CDR3 spans 15 residues. CDR3 bases: TGTGCCAGCAGCTTAGACGGGGCAGTCGATCAGCCCCAGCATTTT. As protein: CASSLDGAVDQPQHF.

This clonotype was counted a few times. The J gene is TRBJ2-2, the V gene TRBV20-1; 8 bases match TRBD2. CDR3 length: 14 residues. Germline V gene sequence: CDR1 DFQATT, CDR2 SNEGSKA (reference sequence). CDR3 sequence: CSALLAGSTGELFF. CDR3 nucleotide sequence: TGCAGCGCACTATTAGCGGGATCCACCGGGGAGCTGTTTTTT.

This clonotype came up a few times. The V gene is TRBV7-9, the J gene TRBJ2-7; the D gene is possibly TRBD2 (6 bases). The CDR3 length is 12 residues. The V end was cut by 5 bases, the J end by 3 bases, with 8 bases between. CDR1 is SEHNR and CDR2 is FQNEAQ in the germline V gene (reference sequence). The CDR3 DNA reads TGTGCCAGCAGCCGGGACTTCTACGAGCAGTACTTC. Amino acid sequence: CASSRDFYEQYF.

This clonotype was seen many times. This chain connects TRBV7-2 to TRBJ2-2, with D perhaps TRBD1 (6 bases). The CDR3 extends over 15 amino acids. V lost 3 bases to trimming and J lost 4 bases, with 12 bases between them. Germline lookup yields CDR1 SGHTA and CDR2 FQGNSA. CDR3 residues: CASSLLTGGTGELFF. In DNA, the CDR3 is TGTGCCAGCAGCTTGTTGACAGGCGGCACCGGGGAGCTGTTTTTT.

The table lists this clonotype with many counts. The V and J genes are TRBV6-5 and TRBJ2-2, with D uncertain. Germline CDR1 is MNHEY and CDR2 is SVGAGI. The CDR3 has 15 amino acids. V lost 2 bases and J lost 0, with 7 bases in between. CDR3 DNA: TGTGCCAGCAGTTACGGTCATCCGAACACCGGGGAGCTGTTTTTT. Translating it yields CASSYGHPNTGELFF.

This clonotype was found many times. This chain joins TRBV2 and TRBJ1-1; the D is unclear. The CDR3 contains 13 residues. Germline CDR1 SNHLY, CDR2 FYNNEI. With 3 bases removed from V and 5 bases from J, the gap between germline ends came to 10 bases. The CDR3, as DNA: TGTGCCAGCAGTGACTACCTCGAGACTGAAGCTTTCTTT. Translation gives CASSDYLETEAFF.

This clonotype was observed many times. The V and J genes are TRBV13 and TRBJ1-4; no clear D. The CDR3 length is 16 residues. Germline lookup yields CDR1 PRHDT and CDR2 FYEKMQ (reference sequence). V was trimmed by 3 bases and J by 6 bases, leaving 17 bases between them. The CDR3 loop reads CASSLSTLGSDEKLFF. DNA for the CDR3: TGTGCCAGCAGCTTGTCCACTTTGGGGTCGGATGAAAAACTGTTTTTT.

This rearrangement joins TRBV3-1 to TRBJ2-2, with 14 bases aligning to TRBD2. Germline trimming cut 2 bases from V and 2 bases from J; bases unmatched to any gene: 10. The CDR3 is 20 residues long. CDR1 is LGHDT and CDR2 is YNNKEL in the germline V gene (reference sequence). The CDR3 bases are TGTGCCAGCAGCCAAATATTTGGGACTAGCGGGAGTTTTAACACCGGGGAGCTGTTTTTT. Amino acid sequence: CASSQIFGTSGSFNTGELFF.

This clonotype was detected ten times or more. The rearrangement joins TRBV28 to TRBJ2-7, with a tentative D call TRBD1 (5 bases). The CDR3 is 12 amino acids. With 7 bases removed from V and 6 bases from J, the gap between germline ends came to 13 bases. Germline assignment: CDR1 MDHEN and CDR2 SYDVKM. The CDR3 sequence: CASNIVQGEQYF. The CDR3 bases are TGTGCCAGCAACATTGTCCAGGGCGAGCAGTACTTC.

This clonotype was seen repeatedly, ten times or more. The rearrangement uses TRBV29-1 and TRBJ1-1; the D gene is possibly TRBD1 (5 bases). Per germline, CDR1 SQVTM and CDR2 ANQGSEA. CDR3 size: 13 residues. Deletions cut 2 bases from V and 8 bases from J, with 15 bases between. The CDR3 DNA follows: TGCAGCGTTGAATTACGGACAAACGCCGAAGCTTTCTTT. Translated, it gives CSVELRTNAEAFF.

This clonotype came up many times. The chain joins TRBV5-1 to TRBJ2-5, with D possibly being TRBD1 (7 bases). V was clipped by 4 bases and J by 2 bases, with 12 bases between them. Germline loops: CDR1 SGHRS, CDR2 YFSETQ. This CDR3 is 14 amino acids long. In DNA, the CDR3 is TGCGCCAGCAGCGGGGGGACAGCGCAAGAGACCCAGTACTTC. This encodes CASSGGTAQETQYF.

This clonotype appeared a few times. The chain employs TRBV9 and TRBJ1-3, with D perhaps TRBD1 (5 bases). The CDR3 totals 15 residues. Trimming took 3 bases from V and 0 from J, leaving 10 bases between them. The germline CDR1 and CDR2 sequences are SGDLS and YYNGEE. The DNA of the CDR3 is TGTGCCAGCAGCGAGGGGCGCAGCTCTGGAAACACCATATATTTT. Translation: CASSEGRSSGNTIYF. Drawing the rest from reference TRBV9 and TRBJ1-3, the complete variable domain is DSGVTQTPKHLITATGQRVTLRCSPRSGDLSVYWYQQSLDQGLQFLIQYYNGEERAKGNILERFSAQQFPDLHSELNLSSLELGDSALYFCASSEGRSSGNTIYFGEGSWLTVV.

At least ten counts were recorded for this clonotype. This chain links TRBV5-1 with TRBJ1-5; no clear D gene. The V and J ends lost 2 bases and 5 bases respectively, with 17 bases between them. Germline V lookup: CDR1 SGHRS, CDR2 YFSETQ. CDR3 size: 16 residues. In DNA, the CDR3 is TGCGCCAGCAGCTTAAGAGACCCGAATGGAGATCAGCCCCAGCATTTT. Translating it yields CASSLRDPNGDQPQHF.

This clonotype has at least ten counts. The chain carries TRBV27 and TRBJ2-2, with D hard to call. Germline assignment: CDR1 MNHEY and CDR2 SMNVEV (reference sequence). CDR3 length: 14 amino acids. The V gene lost 3 bases and the J gene lost 5 bases, with 10 bases spanning the gap. CDR3: CASSFNSLTGELFF. In DNA, the CDR3 is TGTGCCAGCAGTTTTAACAGCTTAACCGGGGAGCTGTTTTTT.

The gene calls are TRBV6-6 and TRBJ1-5; D not certain. Trimming removed 3 bases at V and 0 bases at J, with 6 bases between. There are 14 residues in the CDR3. Germline CDR1 MNHNY, CDR2 SVGAGI (reference sequence). The CDR3 reads CASSYAGSNQPQHF. Here the CDR3 DNA reads TGTGCCAGCAGTTATGCCGGTAGCAATCAGCCCCAGCATTTT.

This chain uses TRBV5-5 with TRBJ1-4; D is unresolved. This CDR3 spans 14 amino acids. Per germline, CDR1 SGHKS and CDR2 YYEKEE (reference sequence). Trimming cost V 4 bases and J 0 bases, with 7 bases left between them. This CDR3 reads CASSGQATNEKLFF. The CDR3 region has the DNA TGTGCCAGCAGCGGGCAAGCAACTAATGAAAAACTGTTTTTT.

This clonotype was seen at least ten times. This chain uses TRBV2 with TRBJ1-1; D unclear. This CDR3 is 14 amino acids long. Germline CDR1 reads SNHLY; CDR2 reads FYNNEI. Trimming left V 4 bases short and J 0 bases short, with 9 bases between. In DNA form, the CDR3 reads TGTGCCAGCAGTGCGGAGTATATGAACACTGAAGCTTTCTTT. Its protein is CASSAEYMNTEAFF.

This clonotype was seen many times. The J gene is TRBJ1-2, the V gene TRBV6-2 or TRBV6-3, with D unclear. The CDR3 runs 13 residues. Trimming removed 4 bases from V and 4 bases from J, with 10 bases in between. CDR1 and CDR2 from the germline V gene are MNHEY and SVGEGT. The CDR3 DNA reads TGTGCCAGCAGTTTGGCGGAAATCTATGGCTACACCTTC. This encodes CASSLAEIYGYTF.

The J gene is TRBJ1-2, the V gene TRBV12-3 or TRBV12-4, with 9 bases matching TRBD1. The CDR3 length is 16 residues. Trimming removed 4 bases from V and 7 bases from J; junction bases left unmatched: 13. The CDR3 sequence: CASSSLDRDRDAGYTF. Here the CDR3 DNA reads TGTGCCAGCAGTTCTCTCGACCGGGACAGGGATGCTGGCTACACCTTC.